This TCR beta chain is drawn from a study of T-cell reconstitution after alpha-beta-depleted transplantation in children. Findings of the study overall: Newly made T cells mostly supplied T-cell counts and diversity one year after transplant. Several hundred expanded graft clones reportedly supplied alpha-beta T cells about two months after transplant. Elevated TCRbeta diversity at day 60 was traced, in some patients, to surviving recipient T cells and thymic progenitors.

The table lists this clonotype with many counts. Its antigen is still unknown. Researchers prepared the TCRbeta library using unique molecular identifiers, the study reports. Using its own MiXCR run on the PCR reads, TCRdb lists one record per CDR3 protein. The data show 580,000 or so distinct CDR3 sequences, about 23% seen once. Trimming stripped 1 base from V and 2 bases from J, with 6 bases between. Germline assignment: CDR1 SGHTA and CDR2 FQGNSA. CDR3 size: 13 residues. This receptor was obtained from a boy younger than two who had a stem cell transplant for acute myeloid leukemia, so the T cells may come from the graft donor. This chain joins TRBV7-2 and TRBJ2-7, with D unclear. The sample consisted of PBMCs, mostly from graft donor cells, taken 360 days after TCRalphabeta/CD19-depleted stem cell transplant. Written as DNA, the CDR3 is TGTGCCAGCAGCTTAGTAACCGCCTACGAGCAGTACTTC. It translates to CASSLVTAYEQYF.